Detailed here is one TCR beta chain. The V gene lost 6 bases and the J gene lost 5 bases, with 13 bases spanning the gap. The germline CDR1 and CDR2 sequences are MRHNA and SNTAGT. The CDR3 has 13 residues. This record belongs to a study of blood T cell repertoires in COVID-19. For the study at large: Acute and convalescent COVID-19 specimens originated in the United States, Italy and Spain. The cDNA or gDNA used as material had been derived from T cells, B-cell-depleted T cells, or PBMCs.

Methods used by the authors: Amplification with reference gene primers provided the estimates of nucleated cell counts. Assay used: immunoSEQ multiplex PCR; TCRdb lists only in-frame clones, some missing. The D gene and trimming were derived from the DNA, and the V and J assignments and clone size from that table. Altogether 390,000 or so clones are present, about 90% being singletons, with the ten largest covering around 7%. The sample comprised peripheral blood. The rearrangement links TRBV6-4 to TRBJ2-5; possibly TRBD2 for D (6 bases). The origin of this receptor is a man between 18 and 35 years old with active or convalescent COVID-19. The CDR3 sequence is CASSKGLLETQYF. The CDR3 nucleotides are TGTGCCAGCAGCAAGGGACTTCTGGAGACCCAGTACTTC.